The table lists the clone carrying this TCR beta chain with a few counts. Its matching antigen is unknown. TCR beta libraries were prepared from cDNA with unique molecular identifiers. Each sample of roughly 0.9 to 11 million input T cells yielded about 500,000 cDNA molecules, so each molecule approximated one T cell. TCRdb recomputed calls from the PCR reads with MiXCR, one row per CDR3 protein. The sample shows hundreds of thousands of distinct CDR3 sequences, 30% of them seen only once. The record originates from a study of post-analysis software for immune sequencing data. Whole-study context: Some patients lacked subtype; others had relapsing-remitting, secondary progressive or progressive-relapsing disease. Study-wide findings and caveats: With F measure, samples from one preparation batch clustered together strongly. Controls significantly exceeded multiple sclerosis patients in normalized Chao1 diversity. Included in a set of a few TRBV segments more frequent in patients than controls were TRBV5-6, TRBV5-1 and TRBV20-1.

CDR3 size: 11 residues. Per the germline V gene, CDR1 is SQVTM and CDR2 is ANQGSEA. The V end was cut by 6 bases, the J end by 6 bases, with 12 bases between. Sequences were obtained from blood. This rearrangement joins TRBV29-1 to TRBJ2-7; D not certain. This clonotype originated in a girl aged 10-17 years with multiple sclerosis. As DNA, the CDR3 is TGCAGCGTCTCAGGAACCGGCGAGCAGTACTTC. This sequence encodes CSVSGTGEQYF.